Presented here are 25 T cell receptor beta chains from one specimen sequenced in a study of T cell changes during pregnancy in multiple sclerosis. Assay: immunoSEQ multiplex PCR; the TCRdb copy retains only in-frame clones and omits some. The data show 45,000 to 75,000 clones, 80% to 95% seen once. Sample: peripheral blood, taken in the first trimester of pregnancy. The receptors were gathered from a female donor with multiple sclerosis, enrolled in a pregnancy study.

The chain couples TRBV5-4 to TRBJ1-2, with D perhaps matching TRBD1 (5 bases). The CDR3 covers 16 residues. CDR1 and CDR2 from the germline V gene are SGHNT and YYREEE (reference sequence). Trimming pared 0 bases from V and 2 bases from J, leaving 14 bases between. The CDR3 loop reads CASSLGGRAANYGYTF. The CDR3 DNA sequence: TGTGCCAGCAGCTTGGGGGGCAGGGCAGCCAACTATGGCTACACCTTC.

The rearrangement links TRBV29-1 to TRBJ2-2, with a tentative D call TRBD2 (6 bases). Trimming removed 4 bases at V and 6 bases at J, with 6 bases between. CDR1 is SQVTM and CDR2 is ANQGSEA in the germline V gene. The CDR3 extends over 11 amino acids. CDR3 sequence reads: CSVGGAGELFF. The CDR3 DNA sequence: TGCAGCGTTGGCGGGGCCGGGGAGCTGTTTTTT.

This chain links TRBV29-1 with TRBJ2-7, with 7 bases fitting TRBD2. The CDR3 extends over 14 amino acids. Germline loops: CDR1 SQVTM, CDR2 ANQGSEA. After removal of 7 bases from V and 2 bases from J, the junction contained 11 bases not matched to a gene. CDR3 in amino acids: CSARPGLSPYEQYF. CDR3 nucleotide sequence: TGCAGCGCCCGACCGGGACTATCCCCCTACGAGCAGTACTTC.

This chain uses TRBV6-1 with TRBJ1-1, with TRBD1 identical over 7 bases. The V gene end was trimmed by 11 bases and the J gene end by 1 base; junction bases not matched to a gene: 10. The CDR3 covers 14 residues. Germline loops: CDR1 MNHNS, CDR2 SASEGT. As DNA, the CDR3 is TGTGCCGGACGACTAGGGGGCAAGAACACTGAAGCTTTCTTT. Its protein is CAGRLGGKNTEAFF.

This clone was observed a single time. V usage is TRBV5-1 and J usage is TRBJ1-1; 7 bases line up with TRBD1. The V gene's germline CDR1 is SGHRS and CDR2 YFSETQ. V lost 2 bases, J lost 6 bases, and 10 bases stayed unmatched. The CDR3 is 15 amino acids. The CDR3 sequence is CASSFHGQAASEAFF. The CDR3 DNA sequence: TGCGCCAGCAGCTTCCACGGACAGGCCGCTTCTGAAGCTTTCTTT.

This chain joins TRBV4-3 and TRBJ2-7; 8 positions agree with TRBD1. Germline V gene sequence: CDR1 LGHNA, CDR2 YSLEER. The V gene end was trimmed by 3 bases and the J gene end by 9 bases; junction bases not matched to a gene: 7. The CDR3 loop spans 13 amino acids. Here the CDR3 DNA reads TGCGCCAGCAGCCAGAAGACAGGGGTGGGGCAGTACTTC. This sequence encodes CASSQKTGVGQYF.

The chain employs TRBV19 and TRBJ2-2, with 9 bases identical to TRBD2. CDR1 and CDR2 from the germline V gene are LNHDA and SQIVND (reference sequence). The V gene end was trimmed by 6 bases and the J gene end by 7 bases; junction bases not matched to a gene: 9. The CDR3 contains 15 residues. Here the CDR3 reads CASRRRGGRNGELFF. The CDR3 bases are TGTGCCAGTAGGCGGCGGGGGGGCCGAAACGGGGAGCTGTTTTTT.

The V gene is TRBV6-5, the J gene TRBJ1-1; TRBD1 is a possible D gene (5 bases). Trimming took off 5 bases at V and 0 bases at J, with 13 bases between the two ends. Germline CDR1 is MNHEY and CDR2 is SVGAGI. This CDR3 region has 15 residues. The CDR3 region has the DNA TGTGCCAGCAGTCGCGGGACTGCTGTGAACACTGAAGCTTTCTTT. Amino acids: CASSRGTAVNTEAFF.

V usage is TRBV19 and J usage is TRBJ2-7; possible D gene TRBD1, 6 bases. This CDR3 has 15 residues. V dropped 3 bases and J dropped 2 bases, with 14 bases sitting between them. Germline values: CDR1 LNHDA, CDR2 SQIVND (reference sequence). The CDR3 DNA follows: TGTGCCAGTAGTATCTCAGGGGTTTCCCCCTACGAGCAGTACTTC. Its protein is CASSISGVSPYEQYF.

Written as DNA, the CDR3 is TGTGCCAGCAGCTTACCATTGGGGCGGGAATCGATGAACACTGAAGCTTTCTTT. It translates to CASSLPLGRESMNTEAFF. This sequence joins TRBV5-5 and TRBJ1-1, with D possibly matching TRBD1 (5 bases). Trimming removed 2 bases at V and 0 bases at J, with 20 bases between. The CDR3 extends over 18 amino acids. The germline gives CDR1 SGHKS, CDR2 YYEKEE (reference sequence).

The gene calls are TRBV14 and TRBJ1-6; a possible D gene is TRBD1 (5 bases). The CDR3 covers 18 residues. Trimming left V 1 base short and J 9 bases short, with 22 bases between. Germline V CDR1 and CDR2: SGHDN, FVKESK. In DNA, the CDR3 is TGTGCCAGCAGCCAAGCAGGTGGACCCCGGGGGATCTCTTCACCCCTCCACTTT. This gives the protein CASSQAGGPRGISSPLHF.

This clone was found once. The gene calls are TRBV18 and TRBJ2-7; D remains ambiguous. Per the germline V gene, CDR1 is KGHSH and CDR2 is LQKENI. The CDR3 contains 13 residues. V lost 2 bases to trimming and J lost 3 bases, with 8 bases between them. The CDR3 spells CASSPEDFYEQYF. The CDR3 DNA reads as TGTGCCAGCTCACCAGAGGATTTCTACGAGCAGTACTTC. Variable domain in full (rest from reference TRBV18 and TRBJ2-7): NAGVMQNPRHLVRRRGQEARLRCSPMKGHSHVYWYRQLPEEGLKFMVYLQKENIIDESGMPKERFSAEFPKEGPSILRIQQVVRGDSAAYFCASSPEDFYEQYFGPGTRLTVT.

V is TRBV6-5 and J is TRBJ2-5; 9 bases fit TRBD2. The CDR3 covers 15 residues. The ends lost 2 bases at V and 5 bases at J; junction bases unmatched: 6. Germline CDR1 is MNHEY and CDR2 is SVGAGI. The CDR3 reads CASSYLLAGSETQYF. CDR3 coding DNA: TGTGCCAGCAGTTACCTGCTAGCGGGATCTGAGACCCAGTACTTC.

The J gene is TRBJ1-2, the V gene TRBV2, with unresolved D. CDR3 size: 13 residues. With 8 bases removed from V and 0 bases from J, the gap between germline ends came to 10 bases. From germline, CDR1 is SNHLY and CDR2 FYNNEI. CDR3 sequence: CASGEEANYGYTF. CDR3 nucleotide sequence: TGTGCCAGCGGGGAGGAAGCTAACTATGGCTACACCTTC. Drawing the rest from reference TRBV2 and TRBJ1-2, the complete variable domain is EPEVTQTPSHQVTQMGQEVILRCVPISNHLYFYWYRQILGQKVEFLVSFYNNEISEKSEIFDDQFSVERPDGSNFTLKIRSTKLEDSAMYFCASGEEANYGYTFGSGTRLTVV.

The J gene is TRBJ1-1, the V gene TRBV5-1, with unresolved D. In germline, CDR1 is SGHRS, CDR2 YFSETQ. V dropped 2 bases and J dropped 4 bases, with 9 bases sitting between them. The CDR3 is 13 residues long. In nucleotides, the CDR3 is TGCGCCAGCAGCTTTAGTGGGAGCACTGAAGCTTTCTTT. This codes for CASSFSGSTEAFF. Looking up the rest from reference TRBV5-1 and TRBJ1-1 gives the full variable domain: KAGVTQTPRYLIKTRGQQVTLSCSPISGHRSVSWYQQTPGQGLQFLFEYFSETQRNKGNFPGRFSGRQFSNSRSEMNVSTLELGDSALYLCASSFSGSTEAFFGQGTRLTVV.

This chain links TRBV2 with TRBJ2-7; 8 positions match TRBD1. This CDR3 region has 16 residues. The J segment lost 0 bases and the V segment lost 6 bases, leaving 10 bases of the junction unmatched. In germline, CDR1 is SNHLY, CDR2 FYNNEI. The CDR3 DNA reads as TGTGCCAGCAGGGACAGGGATACCAAGAGCTCCTACGAGCAGTACTTC. Amino acids: CASRDRDTKSSYEQYF.

The genes are TRBV5-4 and TRBJ1-1; TRBD1 matches 7 bases. Germline V gene data show CDR1 as SGHNT and CDR2 as YYREEE (reference sequence). This CDR3 has 15 residues. The V and J ends lost 4 bases and 1 base, in that order; junction bases with no gene match: 7. CDR3 DNA sequence: TGTGCCAGCAGCCCGGAGACAGGGCGGAACACTGAAGCTTTCTTT. It codes for CASSPETGRNTEAFF.

This clone has only a few counts. The same CDR3 is also encoded by other DNA sequences in this sample. The rearrangement uses TRBV6-4 and TRBJ2-3; possibly TRBD2 for D (6 bases). V lost 0 bases, J lost 4 bases, and 11 bases lay in between. This CDR3 has 15 residues. CDR1 is MRHNA, CDR2 SNTAGT, per germline. CDR3 loop: CASSDSSGGADTQYF. The CDR3, as DNA: TGTGCCAGCAGTGACTCCTCAGGAGGGGCAGATACGCAGTATTTT.

DNA for the CDR3: TGTGCCAGCAGCTTAGACCCCGCAGGGCCCCAGCATTTT. Translated, it gives CASSLDPAGPQHF. The chain joins TRBV7-8 to TRBJ1-5, with unresolved D. The CDR3 contains 13 residues. Germline CDR1 and CDR2: SGHVS and FQNEAQ. The germline V and J ends were trimmed by 1 base and 9 bases, with 10 bases remaining between them.

The V call is TRBV7-2, the J call TRBJ1-1; 9 nucleotides align to TRBD1. Germline assignment: CDR1 SGHTA and CDR2 FQGNSA. V was clipped by 5 bases and J by 1 base; unmatched bases: 5. This CDR3 is built from 15 residues. The CDR3 DNA reads as TGTGCCAGCAGCATACAGACAGGGGGGAACACTGAAGCTTTCTTT. It specifies CASSIQTGGNTEAFF.

V and J are TRBV7-8 and TRBJ2-7; D is undetermined. The CDR3 loop spans 12 amino acids. V was shortened by 3 bases and J by 6 bases, with 9 bases between the two germline ends. Germline CDR1 and CDR2: SGHVS and FQNEAQ. CDR3 coding DNA: TGTGCCAGCAGCTTTGGGCTCGGCGAGCAGTACTTC. It specifies CASSFGLGEQYF. Variable domain in full (rest from reference TRBV7-8 and TRBJ2-7): GAGVSQSPRYKVAKRGQDVALRCDPISGHVSLFWYQQALGQGPEFLTYFQNEAQLDKSGLPSDRFFAERPEGSVSTLKIQRTQQEDSAVYLCASSFGLGEQYFGPGTRLTVT.

CDR3 DNA sequence: TGTGCCAGCAGCCAAGGAATAGCGGGGGGGACTAGCGGGGGGACAGATACGCAGTATTTT. This translates into CASSQGIAGGTSGGTDTQYF. The chain combines TRBV4-2 with TRBJ2-3, with TRBD2 matching 15 bases. CDR1 and CDR2 (germline): LGHNA, YNFKEQ. Trimming at V came to 1 base and at J to 3 bases, leaving 11 bases not matched to a gene. This CDR3 region has 20 residues.

V gene TRBV25-1 combines with J gene TRBJ2-7, with 7 bases matching TRBD1. This CDR3 region has 11 residues. Germline CDR1 is MGHDK and CDR2 is SYGVNS. This CDR3 is CAVQGVYEQYF. CDR3 bases: TGTGCGGTCCAGGGGGTATACGAGCAGTACTTC.

The chain uses TRBV5-6 and TRBJ2-2; a weak D match, TRBD2 (5 bases). The CDR3 length is 16 residues. Germline CDR1 SGHDT, CDR2 YYEEEE. V lost 4 bases and J 1 base, leaving 14 bases between the germline ends. For the CDR3, the DNA is TGTGCCAGCAGCGCGGATGCGGGCTTGAACACCGGGGAGCTGTTTTTT. Residues: CASSADAGLNTGELFF. The full variable domain, rest sourced from reference TRBV5-6 and TRBJ2-2, is DAGVTQSPTHLIKTRGQQVTLRCSPKSGHDTVSWYQQALGQGPQFIFQYYEEEERQRGNFPDRFSGHQFPNYSSELNVNALLLGDSALYLCASSADAGLNTGELFFGEGSRLTVL.

The chain employs TRBV4-2 and TRBJ2-3; 11 bases agree with TRBD2. Per the germline V gene, CDR1 is LGHNA and CDR2 is YNFKEQ. Trimming at V came to 4 bases and at J to 4 bases, leaving 13 bases not matched to a gene. The CDR3 sequence is 18 residues long. The CDR3 sequence: CASSRELFSGGGPDTQYF. CDR3 DNA: TGTGCCAGCAGCCGGGAGCTCTTTAGCGGGGGGGGCCCAGATACGCAGTATTTT.